Below, 18 T cell receptor beta chains from the same sample are listed, as sequenced in a study of blood T cell repertoires in COVID-19. Repertoires were generated with immunoSEQ multiplex PCR, while TCRdb's copy carries only in-frame clones and drops some. Of a few hundred thousand clones listed, roughly 90% are singletons. Specimen: peripheral blood. These receptors originate from a woman aged 45-65 years with active or convalescent COVID-19.

This chain links TRBV7-2 with TRBJ2-5; TRBD1 might be the D (6 bases). Trimming removed 5 bases at V and 4 bases at J, with 14 bases between. The CDR3 runs to 14 residues. Germline V gene data show CDR1 as SGHTA and CDR2 as FQGNSA. CDR3 sequence: CASSILQGRETQYF. Written as DNA, the CDR3 is TGTGCCAGCAGCATACTACAGGGTAGAGAGACCCAGTACTTC.

The V gene is TRBV14, the J gene TRBJ2-2; D unclear. This CDR3 is built from 16 residues. CDR1 is SGHDN, CDR2 FVKESK, per germline. V was cut by 2 bases and J by 0 bases, with 10 bases left in between. The CDR3 DNA is TGTGCCAGCAGCCAAACGAGTTCTGCGAACACCGGGGAGCTGTTTTTT. It yields the protein CASSQTSSANTGELFF. Drawing the rest from reference TRBV14 and TRBJ2-2, the complete variable domain is EAGVTQFPSHSVIEKGQTVTLRCDPISGHDNLYWYRRVMGKEIKFLLHFVKESKQDESGMPNNRFLAERTGGTYSTLKVQPAELEDSGVYFCASSQTSSANTGELFFGEGSRLTVL.

V and J are TRBV28 and TRBJ2-7; 8 bases map to TRBD1. Losses at the gene ends were 7 bases for V and 2 bases for J; bases not matched to a gene: 7. CDR3 size: 14 residues. The germline V gene encodes CDR1 MDHEN and CDR2 SYDVKM. The CDR3 reads CASKRPGQAYEQYF. The CDR3 DNA sequence: TGTGCCAGCAAAAGACCGGGACAGGCCTACGAGCAGTACTTC.

The V and J genes are TRBV11-2 and TRBJ1-2; D ambiguous. The CDR3 spans 14 residues. CDR1 and CDR2 from the germline V gene are SGHAT and FQNNGV. V lost 5 bases and J lost 5, with 15 bases in between. CDR3 residues: CASSPIPQTYGYTF. CDR3 bases: TGTGCCAGCAGCCCGATTCCGCAAACATATGGCTACACCTTC.

This clone appeared a few times. V is TRBV21-1 and J is TRBJ2-7; TRBD1 is taken as the D call from the table, unchecked against the DNA. TRBV21-1 is noted as a pseudogene. This CDR3 region has 13 residues. CDR3 DNA: TGTGCCAGCACCCTCCCAGGGGCTTACGAGCAGTACTTC. This encodes CASTLPGAYEQYF.

This rearrangement joins TRBV30 to TRBJ1-6, with no clear D. Germline V gives CDR1 GTSNPN, CDR2 SVGIG (reference sequence). This CDR3 contains 13 residues. V lost 1 base to trimming and J lost 8 bases, with 9 bases between them. The chain's CDR3 is CAWSGQRDSPLHF. CDR3 DNA sequence: TGTGCCTGGAGTGGGCAGAGGGATTCACCCCTCCACTTT.

The rearrangement links TRBV30 to TRBJ2-7; 7 nucleotides line up with TRBD2. The germline gives CDR1 GTSNPN, CDR2 SVGIG (reference sequence). V lost 3 bases to trimming and J lost 0 bases; unmatched junction nucleotides: 5. This CDR3 is built from 14 residues. CDR3 nucleotide sequence: TGTGCCTGGAGGGGGGGGACCAGCTCCTACGAGCAGTACTTC. Amino acids: CAWRGGTSSYEQYF.

J is TRBJ2-3 and V is TRBV30; 7 bases line up with TRBD1. The CDR3 length is 13 residues. J was trimmed by 2 bases and V by 4 bases; bases with no gene match: 3. In germline, CDR1 is GTSNPN, CDR2 SVGIG (reference sequence). CDR3 residues: CAWTTGVTDTQYF. Written as DNA, the CDR3 is TGTGCCTGGACCACAGGGGTCACAGATACGCAGTATTTT.

The chain employs TRBV18 and TRBJ2-4; D gene uncertain. This CDR3 has 15 amino acids. The V gene lost 0 bases and the J gene lost 0 bases, with 6 bases spanning the gap. CDR1 and CDR2 (germline): KGHSH, LQKENI. CDR3 nucleotides: TGTGCCAGCTCACCACCGTGGCTAGCCAAAAACATTCAGTACTTC. This translates into CASSPPWLAKNIQYF.

V usage is TRBV7-2 and J usage is TRBJ1-6; a weak D match, TRBD1 (5 bases). The CDR3 is 16 amino acids. Trimming left V 2 bases short and J 7 bases short, with 15 bases between. Germline CDR1 SGHTA, CDR2 FQGNSA. The DNA for the CDR3 is TGTGCCAGCAGCTTAACAGGACGGCAGTTAAATTCACCCCTCCACTTT. Translated, it gives CASSLTGRQLNSPLHF.

The chain uses TRBV9 and TRBJ2-3; 11 bases agree with TRBD2. V shed 1 base, J shed 2 bases, and the junction held 12 bases outside the gene matches. Germline CDR1 SGDLS, CDR2 YYNGEE. This CDR3 is 19 amino acids long. CDR3 sequence reads: CASSVRGGLAEDITDTQYF. The CDR3 nucleotides are TGTGCCAGCAGCGTAAGGGGGGGACTAGCGGAAGATATCACAGATACGCAGTATTTT.

The V gene is TRBV29-1, the J gene TRBJ1-3, with a possible D match to TRBD1 (6 bases). Germline CDR1 and CDR2: SQVTM and ANQGSEA. The CDR3 is 15 amino acids. Between the trimmed V and J ends, which lost 7 bases and 2 bases, there was a span of 18 bases. The CDR3 DNA reads TGCAGCGCCGGGCCTAGGGGGAATGCTGGAAACACCATATATTTT. Translation: CSAGPRGNAGNTIYF. Supplemented by reference TRBV29-1 and TRBJ1-3, the full variable domain reads SAVISQKPSRDICQRGTSLTIQCQVDSQVTMMFWYRQQPGQSLTLIATANQGSEATYESGFVIDKFPISRPNLTFSTLTVSNMSPEDSSIYLCSAGPRGNAGNTIYFGEGSWLTVV.

This clone has more than one count but fewer than ten. The chain carries TRBV5-6 and TRBJ1-3; TRBD1 agrees at 9 bases. V lost 0 bases to trimming and J lost 3 bases; unmatched junction nucleotides: 4. Germline V gene data show CDR1 as SGHDT and CDR2 as YYEEEE. The CDR3 is made up of 16 amino acids. The CDR3: CASSLVQGASGNTIYF. The CDR3 nucleotides read TGTGCCAGCAGCTTGGTACAGGGGGCGAGTGGAAACACCATATATTTT.

This rearrangement joins TRBV18 to TRBJ1-5, with 12 positions matching TRBD1. Germline V gene sequence: CDR1 KGHSH, CDR2 LQKENI. Unmatched junction bases numbered 6, after V lost 2 bases and J lost 1 base. The CDR3 covers 18 residues. CDR3 nucleotides: TGTGCCAGCTCACCAGGGGGACAGGGGGCAGGGAGCAATCAGCCCCAGCATTTT. Protein product: CASSPGGQGAGSNQPQHF.

The J gene is TRBJ1-6, the V gene TRBV21-1. TRBV21-1 is shown as a pseudogene. CDR3 size: 17 residues. As DNA, the CDR3 is TGTGCCAGCAGCATCCCCCCCATTAGCTCCTATAATTCACCCCTCCACTTT. Protein: CASSIPPISSYNSPLHF.

The chain employs TRBV4-2 and TRBJ1-4, with a possible D match to TRBD1 (5 bases). Deletions cut 0 bases from V and 5 bases from J, with 13 bases between. Germline CDR1 is LGHNA and CDR2 is YNFKEQ. The CDR3 is made up of 16 amino acids. The DNA of the CDR3 is TGTGCCAGCAGCCAAGAATACAGGCAGTCAAATGAAAAACTGTTTTTT. It encodes CASSQEYRQSNEKLFF.

V gene TRBV7-9 combines with J gene TRBJ2-3; 7 bases fit TRBD2. The ends lost 6 bases at V and 5 bases at J; junction bases unmatched: 8. This CDR3 is built from 14 residues. Germline values: CDR1 SEHNR, CDR2 FQNEAQ (reference sequence). CDR3 DNA sequence: TGTGCCAGCAGGCTCACGGGCGGGAGAGATACGCAGTATTTT. Translated: CASRLTGGRDTQYF.

V usage is TRBV7-2 and J usage is TRBJ2-2; TRBD2 might be the D (5 bases). There are 17 residues in the CDR3. Trimming removed 0 bases from V and 2 bases from J, with 13 bases in between. Germline assignment: CDR1 SGHTA and CDR2 FQGNSA. The CDR3 sequence: CASSLARLSTNTGELFF. The CDR3 DNA reads TGTGCCAGCAGCTTAGCCCGACTAAGCACAAACACCGGGGAGCTGTTTTTT.